This T cell receptor (beta chain) was recovered during a study of breast tumors, draining lymph nodes, adjacent tissues. Study-wide points: Tumor repertoires ranked between lymph nodes and nontumor tissue in diversity, with V and J gene preferences. Data only fit, rather than demonstrated, lymph node origin of most tumor T cells. Luminal-like breast cancer showed significantly greater tumor-nontumor repertoire similarity than basal-like breast cancer did.

As concerns this clonotype: Its target is not known.

Breast cancer patients provided tissue from their axillary draining lymph nodes. TCRdb re-derived calls from the multiplex PCR reads in MiXCR, one entry per CDR3 protein. The data show around 290,000 distinct CDR3 sequences, over 25% seen once. Specimen: axillary lymph node tissue. The TCR sequence derives from a female donor with breast cancer. Some clones in this sample may be carry-over from other donors' samples.

The CDR3 protein is CSAFDGTASSEQYF. The CDR3 DNA sequence: TGCAGTGCTTTCGACGGGACCGCCAGCTCCGAGCAGTACTTC. V gene TRBV20-1 combines with J gene TRBJ2-7; TRBD1 or TRBD2 may be the D gene (5 bases each). The CDR3 runs to 14 residues. Germline lookup yields CDR1 DFQATT and CDR2 SNEGSKA (reference sequence). V was shortened by 5 bases and J by 6 bases, with 20 bases between the two germline ends.